The 2 T cell receptor beta chains presented below share a single source sample, sequenced in a study of cytotoxic CD8 clonotypes in ibrutinib-treated CLL. TCRdb's copy holds only in-frame clones and misses some; the assay was immunoSEQ multiplex PCR. This table has 40,000 to 60,000 clones, more than 45% appearing once. Sequenced material: PBMCs, taken after 12 months of ibrutinib treatment. These receptors all come from a human donor with chronic lymphocytic leukemia.

The chain joins TRBV5-1 to TRBJ1-1; D is unresolved. The CDR3 loop spans 13 amino acids. Germline V gives CDR1 SGHRS, CDR2 YFSETQ. V dropped 0 bases and J dropped 3 bases, with 6 bases sitting between them. CDR3 DNA sequence: TGCGCCAGCAGCTTGGTAGGCGACACTGAAGCTTTCTTT. This gives the protein CASSLVGDTEAFF.

This clone has more than one count but fewer than ten. This sequence joins TRBV30 and TRBJ1-1; D uncertain. Germline V lookup: CDR1 GTSNPN, CDR2 SVGIG (reference sequence). Trimming removed 1 base at V and 0 bases at J, with 6 bases between. The CDR3 runs 13 residues. The CDR3 region has the DNA TGTGCCTGGAGTGGAGGAATGAACACTGAAGCTTTCTTT. Translated, it gives CAWSGGMNTEAFF.